This T cell receptor beta chain was retrieved from a study of OX40 agonist ivuxolimab in advanced cancers. Findings of the study overall: CD4+ and CD8+ blood T cells expanded clonally by week 6 at 0.1 to 3.0 mg/kg.

Sequencing was performed with immunoSEQ multiplex PCR; in TCRdb, only in-frame clones are kept and a portion is missing. The sample lists around 20,000 clones, about 88% occurring once. V lost 8 bases and J 4 bases, leaving 11 bases between the germline ends. CDR1 and CDR2 from the germline V gene are MDHEN and SYDVKM. The CDR3 extends over 12 amino acids. Note on this clone: The target antigen is unknown.

The J gene is TRBJ1-2, the V gene TRBV28; D uncertain. The source of this sequence is an adult with an advanced solid tumor such as melanoma, head and neck, liver or kidney cancer. The sequenced sample was CD4+ or CD8+ T cells sorted from blood, obtained in a trial of the OX40 agonist ivuxolimab. The CDR3 is CASLWGIYGYTF. In DNA form, the CDR3 reads TGTGCCAGCCTGTGGGGTATCTATGGCTACACCTTC.